This is a list of T cell receptor beta chains from one sample in a study of T cell responses to AZD1222 COVID-19 vaccine. Sequenced by immunoSEQ multiplex PCR; TCRdb stores in-frame clones only, minus some. This table holds about 130,000 clones, approximately 86% found once. The sample was peripheral blood, taken on day 0 of AZD1222 vaccination. The receptors stem from an adult in good health. Both conserved end residues are part of each CDR3. The D gene is left open where the match is weak. Some rows have no size entry. The others give once, few or many, or a class for an expanded clone.

CDR3 DNA	CDR3 protein	V gene	clone size	J gene	D gene
TGTGCCATCAGTGCCGGACAGGGCGATTCACCCCTCCACTTT	CAISAGQGDSPLHF	TRBV10-3	.	TRBJ1-6	TRBD1
TGCAGCGCGACAGGGGGCGATTTACCAGATACGCAGTATTTT	CSATGGDLPDTQYF	TRBV29-1	once	TRBJ2-3	TRBD1
TGCGCCAGCAGCCGGACGACCGGGTCCTCCAATGAGCAGTTCTTC	CASSRTTGSSNEQFF	TRBV5-1	.	TRBJ2-1	.
TGTGCCACGTACGGCTACTCTGGAAACACCATATATTTT	CATYGYSGNTIYF	TRBV10-3	.	TRBJ1-3	.
TGTGCCAGCAGCGACCCACAGGGGTGGTTCACTGAAGCTTTCTTT	CASSDPQGWFTEAFF	TRBV3-1/TRBV3-2	.	TRBJ1-1	TRBD1
TGTGCCAGCACCTCGACTGATTACTATGGCTACACCTTC	CASTSTDYYGYTF	TRBV28	once	TRBJ1-2	.
TGTGCCAGCAGCTTAGGGCTGCGGGGGAACTATGGCTACACCTTC	CASSLGLRGNYGYTF	TRBV7-9	.	TRBJ1-2	.
TGTGCCACTCGAAAGGCAGCCCCAGGGTATAATTCACCCCTCCACTTT	CATRKAAPGYNSPLHF	TRBV7-9	.	TRBJ1-6	.
TGTGCCAGCAGCTCACTAGGCGGCACTAGCACAGATACGCAGTATTTT	CASSSLGGTSTDTQYF	TRBV11-2	.	TRBJ2-3	.
TGCAGTGCTGGGGAGCCCCAGCATTTT	CSAGEPQHF	TRBV20-1	.	TRBJ1-5	.
TGTGCCAGCAGCTTAAACTCCGGGAAGGCTGAAGCTTTCTTT	CASSLNSGKAEAFF	TRBV7-9	.	TRBJ1-1	.
TGTGCCACCAGTGACCACGGGGACAGGGAAGGCAAAAACATTCAGTACTTC	CATSDHGDREGKNIQYF	TRBV24-1	once	TRBJ2-4	TRBD1
TGTGCCAGCAGCGTAGGGGCGACAGGGGCGGACCCCCAGCATTTT	CASSVGATGADPQHF	TRBV9	.	TRBJ1-5	TRBD1
TGCGCCAGCAGTGGTAGCGGGGGGTACATAGATACGCAGTATTTT	CASSGSGGYIDTQYF	TRBV5-1	once	TRBJ2-3	TRBD2
TGTGCCAGCAGGGGACAGGGTGGGCACACTGAAGCTTTCTTT	CASRGQGGHTEAFF	TRBV9	.	TRBJ1-1	TRBD1
TGTGCCAGCAGTTTGTACAGCGGGAGAACCGACGAGCAGTACTTC	CASSLYSGRTDEQYF	TRBV28	.	TRBJ2-7	TRBD2
TGTGCCAGCAGTTACGGGACAGGGATGGTGGACACTGAAGCTTTCTTT	CASSYGTGMVDTEAFF	TRBV6-5	.	TRBJ1-1	TRBD1
TGTGCCAGCAGATTATACCTGAACACTGAAGCTTTCTTT	CASRLYLNTEAFF	TRBV14	.	TRBJ1-1	.
TGTGCCAGCAGCCAAGCATCTAGCGGGGCCCAAGAGACCCAGTACTTC	CASSQASSGAQETQYF	TRBV3-1/TRBV3-2	.	TRBJ2-5	TRBD2
TGTGCCTGGACGGAGGGACGGGGCTACACCTTC	CAWTEGRGYTF	TRBV30	.	TRBJ1-2	.
TGTGCCACCAGCAGAGATTACCCCTTAAACAGGGGAGTTGGCAGCAATCAGCCCCAGCATTTT	CATSRDYPLNRGVGSNQPQHF	TRBV15	.	TRBJ1-5	TRBD1
TGTGCCAGCAGACTAGGGACACATTCTCCCAATCAGCCCCAGCATTTT	CASRLGTHSPNQPQHF	TRBV28	once	TRBJ1-5	.
TGTGCCAGCACCCCGGGGGAAGACACTGAAGCTTTCTTT	CASTPGEDTEAFF	TRBV18	.	TRBJ1-1	.
TGTGCCAGCAGCGCAACAGCGAGCACTGAAGCTTTCTTT	CASSATASTEAFF	TRBV7-3	.	TRBJ1-1	.
TGTGCCAGCAGCGAACTAGCGGGAGTCATGCAGACCCAGTACTTC	CASSELAGVMQTQYF	TRBV21-1	.	TRBJ2-5	.
TGTGCCACCAGTGATCCCCAGACAGGGAACTACGAGCAGTACTTC	CATSDPQTGNYEQYF	TRBV24-1	.	TRBJ2-7	TRBD1
TGTGCCAGCAGTACGATGGGGAACTACGAGCAGTACTTC	CASSTMGNYEQYF	TRBV12-3/TRBV12-4	.	TRBJ2-7	.
TGTGCCAGCAGCTCCGTCGTGGTGTCCACCGGGGAGCTGTTTTTT	CASSSVVVSTGELFF	TRBV11-2	.	TRBJ2-2	.
TGTGCCAGCGGAGACTTCTACGAGCAGTACTTC	CASGDFYEQYF	TRBV14	few	TRBJ2-7	.
TGTGCCAGCAGCCTCAATAGAGACACCGGGGAGCTGTTTTTT	CASSLNRDTGELFF	TRBV3-1/TRBV3-2	.	TRBJ2-2	.
TGTGCCAGTAGTATTACGGCTAGCGGGGGGTACAATGAGCAGTTCTTC	CASSITASGGYNEQFF	TRBV19	.	TRBJ2-1	TRBD2
TGTGCCACCGAAGGGCCCCTAAACCCCCGCTCTGGGGCCAACGTCCTGACTTTC	CATEGPLNPRSGANVLTF	TRBV24-1	.	TRBJ2-6	.
TGTGCCAGCAGTTTATTTTCAGGCGCAGGGAGCTACCAGAGTTCACCCCTCCACTTT	CASSLFSGAGSYQSSPLHF	TRBV28	once	TRBJ1-6	.
TGTGCCAGCGGACAAGGGGACAGTAGCTCTGGGGCCAACGTCCTGACTTTC	CASGQGDSSSGANVLTF	TRBV28	once	TRBJ2-6	TRBD1
TGTGCCAGCAGCATACAGGGTCATAATTCACCCCTCCACTTT	CASSIQGHNSPLHF	TRBV5-6	.	TRBJ1-6	.
TGTGCCAGCAGCTTGAGTATAGCGGGGGAGAACACAGATACGCAGTATTTT	CASSLSIAGENTDTQYF	TRBV5-4	few	TRBJ2-3	TRBD2
TGCAGCGTTGTGGGACAGTCGGCGGGGGGAAGGAACGAGCAGTACTTC	CSVVGQSAGGRNEQYF	TRBV29-1	.	TRBJ2-7	.
TGTGCCAGCAGTTCCTGGGTTTATGGCTACACCTTC	CASSSWVYGYTF	TRBV12-3/TRBV12-4	.	TRBJ1-2	.
TGTGCCAGCAGTAATACAGGGTTAAGTCTTGCAACTAATGAAAAACTGTTTTTT	CASSNTGLSLATNEKLFF	TRBV7-9	once	TRBJ1-4	.
TGTGCCAGCAGCTCCGGACAGGGGCCCTATGGCTACACCTTC	CASSSGQGPYGYTF	TRBV7-2	few	TRBJ1-2	TRBD1
TGTGCCAGCAGTGTAGGGGAAGCTTTCTTT	CASSVGEAFF	TRBV2	.	TRBJ1-1	.
TGTGCCAGCAGCTTGGTTGTGGGAGGCTACACCTTC	CASSLVVGGYTF	TRBV5-4	.	TRBJ1-2	.
TGCGCCAGCAGCTCCCCGGGACTAGCGGGAGGTTGGAACACCGGGGAGCTGTTTTTT	CASSSPGLAGGWNTGELFF	TRBV5-1	.	TRBJ2-2	TRBD2
TGTGCCAGTACCTGGTCGGGGTCGTGGTATGGCTACACCTTC	CASTWSGSWYGYTF	TRBV19	.	TRBJ1-2	.
TGTGCCAGCAGCTCTCTAGGACGGACAACCGGAAACACCATATATTTT	CASSSLGRTTGNTIYF	TRBV21-1	few	TRBJ1-3	.
TGTGCCAGCAGTGATAAGCAGGGGTCCCGTGAAGCTTTCTTT	CASSDKQGSREAFF	TRBV6-2/TRBV6-3	.	TRBJ1-1	.
TGTGCCAGCAGCTTGACGCGAGACTCCTACAATGAGCAGTTCTTC	CASSLTRDSYNEQFF	TRBV7-2	.	TRBJ2-1	.
TGTGCCAGCAGCCTACCCGGAAAGCCGGCCCAGCATTTT	CASSLPGKPAQHF	TRBV7-8	.	TRBJ1-5	.
TGTGCCAGCAGTTTAGGGGACAGTTATAATTCACCCCTCCACTTT	CASSLGDSYNSPLHF	TRBV28	.	TRBJ1-6	TRBD1
TGTGCCAGTAGTACCGCCAACAGCCAACGACAGCCCCAGCATTTT	CASSTANSQRQPQHF	TRBV19	.	TRBJ1-5	.
TGTGCCAGCAGCTTGGGGGACAGGGGGCGCGATGGCTACACCTTC	CASSLGDRGRDGYTF	TRBV5-4	.	TRBJ1-2	TRBD1
TGTGCCAGCACCGACCCAGCGGATGAGCAGTTCTTC	CASTDPADEQFF	TRBV6-5	.	TRBJ2-1	.
TGTGCCAGCAGTTCAGGACAGGGTCGGAGGAACACTGAAGCTTTCTTT	CASSSGQGRRNTEAFF	TRBV28	.	TRBJ1-1	TRBD1